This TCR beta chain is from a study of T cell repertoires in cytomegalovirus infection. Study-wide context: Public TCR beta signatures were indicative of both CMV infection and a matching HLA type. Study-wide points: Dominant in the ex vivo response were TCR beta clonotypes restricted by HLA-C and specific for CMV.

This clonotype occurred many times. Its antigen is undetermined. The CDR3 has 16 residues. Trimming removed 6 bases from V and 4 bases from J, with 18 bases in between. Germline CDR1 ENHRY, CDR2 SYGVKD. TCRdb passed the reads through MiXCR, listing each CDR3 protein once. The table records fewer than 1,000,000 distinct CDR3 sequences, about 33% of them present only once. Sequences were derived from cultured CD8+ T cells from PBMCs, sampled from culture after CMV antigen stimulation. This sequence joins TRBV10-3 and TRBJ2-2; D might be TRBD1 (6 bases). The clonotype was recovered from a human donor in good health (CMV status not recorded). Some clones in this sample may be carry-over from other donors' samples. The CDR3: CAISREGGRGTGELFF. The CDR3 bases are TGTGCCATCAGCCGAGAAGGGGGTAGAGGCACCGGGGAGCTGTTTTTT.